What follows is one T cell receptor beta chain and its context. The antigen is undetermined. This sample was included in a study of cytomegalovirus exposure and HLA in healthy donors. Regarding the study as a whole: The study listed some 160 cytomegalovirus-associated TCR beta chains. Being productive about 90% or about 30% of the time was typical of most TCR beta V segments in an earlier analysis. One variant, a missense change in DCLRE1C, was linked in a later analysis to TCR beta V- and J-gene trimming. Using a false discovery rate of 0.05, a later analysis showed that 16,951 TCR beta sequences were associated with HLA alleles.

Trimming cost V 1 base and J 3 bases; bases outside gene matches: 8. The CDR3 is 18 amino acids. Germline V CDR1 and CDR2: SGHAT, FQNNGV. The PCR contained 60 Vbeta and 13 Jbeta primers. Method: immunoSEQ multiplex PCR; TCRdb's copy keeps in-frame clones and lacks some. The data contain 90,000 to 140,000 clones, 9.5% to 15% of them singletons. This TCR was recovered from a man aged 40-49 years in good health and CMV-seropositive. V usage is TRBV11-2 and J usage is TRBJ2-5; 13 bases match TRBD2. Sequenced: PBMCs. CDR3 coding DNA: TGTGCCAGCAGCTTAGGGAAAGGACTAGCGGGAGTGGAAGAGACCCAGTACTTC. It codes for CASSLGKGLAGVEETQYF.